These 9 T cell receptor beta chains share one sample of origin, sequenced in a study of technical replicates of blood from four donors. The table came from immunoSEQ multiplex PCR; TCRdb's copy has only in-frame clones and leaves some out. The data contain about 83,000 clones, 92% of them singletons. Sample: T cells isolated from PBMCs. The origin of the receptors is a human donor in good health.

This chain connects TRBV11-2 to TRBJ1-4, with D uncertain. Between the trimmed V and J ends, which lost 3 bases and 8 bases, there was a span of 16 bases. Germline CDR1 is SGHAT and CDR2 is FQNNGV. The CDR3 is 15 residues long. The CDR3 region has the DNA TGTGCCAGCAGCTTGGACTACCTCCTAAGGGAAAAACTGTTTTTT. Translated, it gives CASSLDYLLREKLFF.

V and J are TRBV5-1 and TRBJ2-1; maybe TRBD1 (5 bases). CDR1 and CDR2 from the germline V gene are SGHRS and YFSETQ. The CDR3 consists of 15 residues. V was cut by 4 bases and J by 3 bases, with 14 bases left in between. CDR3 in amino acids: CASSRSDSYYNEQFF. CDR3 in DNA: TGCGCCAGCAGCCGATCTGACAGCTACTACAATGAGCAGTTCTTC. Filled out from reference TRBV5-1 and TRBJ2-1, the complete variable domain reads KAGVTQTPRYLIKTRGQQVTLSCSPISGHRSVSWYQQTPGQGLQFLFEYFSETQRNKGNFPGRFSGRQFSNSRSEMNVSTLELGDSALYLCASSRSDSYYNEQFFGPGTRLTVL.

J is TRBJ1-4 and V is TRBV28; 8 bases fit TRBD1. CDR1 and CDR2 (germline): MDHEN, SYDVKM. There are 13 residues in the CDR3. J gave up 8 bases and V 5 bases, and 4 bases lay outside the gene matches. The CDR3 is CASSPGTGEKLFF. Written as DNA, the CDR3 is TGTGCCAGCAGTCCTGGGACAGGCGAAAAACTGTTTTTT.

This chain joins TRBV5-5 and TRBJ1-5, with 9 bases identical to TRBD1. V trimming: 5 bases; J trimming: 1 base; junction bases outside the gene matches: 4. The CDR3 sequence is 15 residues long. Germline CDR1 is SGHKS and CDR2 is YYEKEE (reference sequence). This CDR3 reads CASRDGTGSNQPQHF. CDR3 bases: TGTGCCAGCAGGGACGGGACAGGGAGCAATCAGCCCCAGCATTTT.

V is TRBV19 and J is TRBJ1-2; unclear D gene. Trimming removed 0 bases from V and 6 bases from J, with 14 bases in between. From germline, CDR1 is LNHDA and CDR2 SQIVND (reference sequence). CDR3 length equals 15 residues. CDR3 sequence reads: CASSIDYTRVDGYTF. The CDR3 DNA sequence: TGTGCCAGTAGTATAGATTATACCCGGGTGGATGGCTACACCTTC.

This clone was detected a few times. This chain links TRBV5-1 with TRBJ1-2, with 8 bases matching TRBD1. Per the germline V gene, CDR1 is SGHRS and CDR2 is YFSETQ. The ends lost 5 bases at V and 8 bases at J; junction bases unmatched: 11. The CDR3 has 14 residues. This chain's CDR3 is CASRLTLDRDGYTF. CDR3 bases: TGCGCCAGCAGGCTAACTTTGGACAGGGACGGCTACACCTTC.

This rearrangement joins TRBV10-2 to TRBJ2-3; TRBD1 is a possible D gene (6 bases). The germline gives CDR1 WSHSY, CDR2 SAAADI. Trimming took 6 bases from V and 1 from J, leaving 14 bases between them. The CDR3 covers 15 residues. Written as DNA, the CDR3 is TGCGCCAGCAGGAACAGGGAGATGGGCACAGATACGCAGTATTTT. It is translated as CASRNREMGTDTQYF.

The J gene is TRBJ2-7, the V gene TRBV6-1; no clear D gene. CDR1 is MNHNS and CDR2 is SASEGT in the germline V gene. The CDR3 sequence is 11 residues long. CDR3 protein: CVSSLVGEQYF. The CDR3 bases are TGTGTGTCCAGTCTCGTCGGGGAGCAGTACTTC.

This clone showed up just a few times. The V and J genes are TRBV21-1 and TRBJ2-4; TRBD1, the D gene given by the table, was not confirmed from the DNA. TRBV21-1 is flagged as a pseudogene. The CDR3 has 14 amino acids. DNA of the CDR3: TGTGCCAGCAGCACCGGGACAGAGCGCAACATTCAGTACTTC. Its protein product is CASSTGTERNIQYF.